The rows below give T cell receptor beta chains drawn from one sample of a study of T cells in Graves' hyperthyroidism and ophthalmopathy. MiXCR, run by TCRdb on the multiplex PCR reads, gives a single entry per CDR3 protein. Of over 200,000 distinct CDR3 sequences listed, 17% were seen once; the top ten hold approximately 50%. Sequenced material: blood. These receptors were taken from a man aged 50-59 years with Graves' hyperthyroidism. The CDR3 runs from the conserved cysteine through the conserved F or W. A D gene is named only where the DNA matches it firmly.

j_call | v_call | cdr3_length | d_call | cdr3_aa
TRBJ2-7 | TRBV6-1 | 15 | NA | CASSRGAGRTYEQYF
TRBJ2-3 | TRBV27 | 14 | NA | CASSLYRGTDTQYF
TRBJ2-1 | TRBV20-1 | 17 | NA | CSALAGRRGFSYNEQFF
TRBJ1-1 | TRBV27 | 13 | NA | CASSFRLGTEAFF
TRBJ2-4 | TRBV20-1 | 14 | TRBD1 | CSAMTGSFKNIQYF
TRBJ1-2 | TRBV4-1 | 14 | TRBD1 | CASSPEKRTGGYTF
TRBJ2-3 | TRBV4-2 | 14 | TRBD2 | CASLAVAGGDTQYF
TRBJ1-3 | TRBV5-1 | 16 | TRBD1 | CASSPRGQGSGNTIYF
TRBJ2-7 | TRBV27 | 15 | NA | CASSLSGGHFHEQYF
TRBJ2-3 | TRBV7-6 | 17 | TRBD2 | CASSFSVAGGSTDTQYF
TRBJ2-1 | TRBV18 | 19 | TRBD2 | CASSPPRTSGRSVYNEQFF
TRBJ1-1 | TRBV27 | 13 | TRBD1 | CASSKGQFTEAFF
TRBJ2-7 | TRBV7-2 | 15 | NA | CASSPTRQVVVEQYF
TRBJ2-1 | TRBV19 | 16 | TRBD2 | CASSIGSSGTYNEQFF
TRBJ2-5 | TRBV7-8 | 18 | NA | CASSQYGVGEVGQETQYF
TRBJ2-7 | TRBV28 | 14 | TRBD2 | CASSPAGGNSEQYF
TRBJ2-1 | TRBV7-9 | 13 | NA | CASSLINQDEQFF
TRBJ1-1 | TRBV10-2 | 13 | NA | CASRATGNTEAFF
TRBJ2-7 | TRBV10-3 | 12 | NA | CATRESGSEQYF
TRBJ2-5 | TRBV19 | 14 | NA | CASRDTGVQETQYF
TRBJ2-1 | TRBV11-2 | 15 | TRBD2 | CASSPGGEYYNEQFF
TRBJ2-2 | TRBV20-1 | 12 | NA | CSAGKQFGELFF
TRBJ2-1 | TRBV11-3 | 14 | NA | CASSGYSATNEQFF
TRBJ2-7 | TRBV19 | 13 | TRBD2 | CASSRDYLREQYF
TRBJ1-3 | TRBV5-1 | 13 | NA | CASSEQSGNTIYF
TRBJ2-5 | TRBV29-1 | 13 | NA | CSPRGQGKETQYF
TRBJ1-2 | TRBV12-3/TRBV12-4 | 13 | NA | CASSFLGRGGYTF
TRBJ2-1 | TRBV20-1 | 13 | NA | CSARFASYNEQFF
TRBJ2-2 | TRBV6-5 | 16 | NA | CASSYLSDRVGGELFF
TRBJ2-2 | TRBV7-9 | 15 | NA | CASRPSLANTGELFF
TRBJ2-5 | TRBV20-1 | 11 | NA | CSGKPGETQYF
TRBJ2-7 | TRBV7-7 | 15 | TRBD2 | CASSPGAGAGYEQYF
TRBJ1-2 | TRBV3-1 | 14 | NA | CASSQGGQNYGYTF
TRBJ2-7 | TRBV20-1 | 16 | TRBD2 | CSASRLAGWNEYEQYF
TRBJ2-7 | TRBV6-9 | 15 | TRBD2 | CASSYVLAGAGEQYF
TRBJ2-7 | TRBV5-1 | 13 | NA | CASSLRTNYEQYF
TRBJ2-1 | TRBV7-9 | 20 | TRBD2 | CASSSTSGTSGRSRYNEQFF
TRBJ2-7 | TRBV5-1 | 14 | NA | CASSLQSGGLEQYF
TRBJ2-7 | TRBV29-1 | 14 | TRBD1 | CSVGGRGTGSEQYF
TRBJ1-5 | TRBV4-2 | 16 | TRBD1 | CASSQDPPTGDQPQHF